Shown below are 25 T cell receptor beta chains from a single sample sequenced in a study of post-analysis software for immune sequencing data. Study results and limitations: Included in a set of roughly 5 TRBV segments more frequent in patients than controls were TRBV5-6, TRBV5-1 and TRBV20-1.

What these receptors recognize is not known. Unique molecular identifiers tagged the TCR beta cDNA libraries. TCRdb used MiXCR to reprocess the PCR reads, holding one entry per CDR3 protein. This sample has around 500,000 distinct CDR3 sequences, with approximately 31% found just once. The material sequenced was blood. The source of these receptors is a girl aged 2-17 years with multiple sclerosis.

J is TRBJ2-1 and V is TRBV6-5; the match to TRBD1 covers 8 bases. The J call is doubtful: the DNA matches TRBJ2-7 better. The germline V gene encodes CDR1 MNHEY and CDR2 SVGAGI. This CDR3 is built from 14 residues. The DNA of the CDR3 is TGTGCCAGCAGGCGACAGGGGTGGATTTTCGAGCAGTACTTC. Protein product: CASRRQGWIFEQYF.

This clonotype occurred a few times. This chain joins TRBV2 and TRBJ2-2; unclear D gene. CDR3 length: 14 residues. V was trimmed by 7 bases and J by 1 base, leaving 10 bases between them. CDR1 is SNHLY, CDR2 FYNNEI, per germline. CDR3 region: CASTVTRNTGELFF. CDR3 DNA: TGTGCCAGCACCGTAACACGGAACACCGGGGAGCTGTTTTTT.

This clonotype was counted a few times. The chain uses TRBV9 and TRBJ2-5, with D maybe TRBD2 (5 bases). There are 17 residues in the CDR3. The V end was cut by 5 bases, the J end by 0 bases, with 20 bases between. Germline V gene lookup returns CDR1 SGDLS and CDR2 YYNGEE. The CDR3 loop is CASSAPSRVEYQETQYF. CDR3 DNA: TGTGCCAGCAGTGCCCCCTCGAGGGTTGAGTACCAAGAGACCCAGTACTTC.

The rearrangement links TRBV3-1 to TRBJ1-2; TRBD1 aligns across 7 bases. CDR1 LGHDT and CDR2 YNNKEL come from the germline V gene (reference sequence). The V segment lost 3 bases and the J segment 8 bases; nucleotides outside the gene matches: 6. The CDR3 length is 13 residues. CDR3 protein: CASSHRQGGGYTF. The CDR3 nucleotides are TGTGCCAGCAGCCACAGACAGGGAGGCGGCTACACCTTC.

The chain carries TRBV5-5 and TRBJ2-1, with D unclear. With 4 bases removed from V and 0 bases from J, the gap between germline ends came to 14 bases. Germline values: CDR1 SGHKS, CDR2 YYEKEE (reference sequence). The CDR3 has 16 residues. CDR3 nucleotides: TGTGCCAGCAGCCGCGCTCAGCGTTACTCCTACAATGAGCAGTTCTTC. It codes for CASSRAQRYSYNEQFF.

This clonotype was seen many times. The CDR3 sequence is CSARGENRGYGYTF. CDR3 DNA sequence: TGCAGTGCTAGAGGAGAGAATCGCGGCTATGGCTACACCTTC. The chain is built from TRBV20-1 and TRBJ1-2; D not certain. Deletions cut 1 base from V and 4 bases from J, with 13 bases between. Germline assignment: CDR1 DFQATT and CDR2 SNEGSKA (reference sequence). This CDR3 has 14 residues.

This clonotype was picked up a small number of times. The rearrangement uses TRBV12-3 or TRBV12-4 and TRBJ2-3; D is unclear. This CDR3 contains 13 residues. V shed 9 bases and J shed 2 bases, with 12 bases lying between them. The CDR3 DNA is TGTGCCAGTCCCACAGTTACCACAGATACGCAGTATTTT. Translated, it gives CASPTVTTDTQYF.

The J gene is TRBJ2-1, the V gene TRBV21-1. TRBV21-1 has pseudogene status. The CDR3 runs to 17 residues. The CDR3 protein is CASSKAEDRTFYNEQFF. CDR3 bases: TGTGCCAGCAGCAAAGCTGAAGACAGGACCTTCTACAATGAGCAGTTCTTC.

This clonotype was detected only a few times. The chain employs TRBV6-4 and TRBJ1-6; a possible D gene is TRBD1 (6 bases). The CDR3 is 15 amino acids. The V gene's germline CDR1 is MRHNA and CDR2 SNTAGT. V was cut by 6 bases and J by 7 bases, with 16 bases left in between. CDR3 DNA: TGTGCCAGCAGCCCCACGGACAGCAGAAATTCACCCCTCCACTTT. Encoded protein: CASSPTDSRNSPLHF.

The chain combines TRBV11-2 with TRBJ2-7, with D tentatively TRBD1 (6 bases). The CDR3 loop spans 14 amino acids. Germline V gene sequence: CDR1 SGHAT, CDR2 FQNNGV. The ends were cut back, 0 bases at V and 3 bases at J, with 9 bases in the middle. CDR3 region: CASSLDPRGYEQYF. The CDR3 bases are TGTGCCAGCAGCTTAGATCCCAGGGGCTACGAGCAGTACTTC.

The table lists this clonotype with many counts. The chain couples TRBV7-9 to TRBJ2-5, with TRBD2 matching 9 bases. Losses at the gene ends were 5 bases for V and 5 bases for J; bases not matched to a gene: 15. Germline V gene sequence: CDR1 SEHNR, CDR2 FQNEAQ (reference sequence). The CDR3 extends over 17 amino acids. The CDR3 here is CASSGRLADGQGETQYF. The CDR3 nucleotides are TGTGCCAGCAGCGGTAGACTAGCGGACGGTCAAGGGGAGACCCAGTACTTC.

V gene TRBV11-2 combines with J gene TRBJ1-1; D is ambiguous. From germline, CDR1 is SGHAT and CDR2 FQNNGV. CDR3 length: 17 residues. V lost 1 base and J lost 0, with 15 bases in between. The CDR3 is CASSLAPTKSMNTEAFF. Written as DNA, the CDR3 is TGTGCCAGCAGCTTAGCCCCAACAAAGAGCATGAACACTGAAGCTTTCTTT.

The rearrangement uses TRBV10-3 and TRBJ2-1; 11 positions agree with TRBD2. The V segment lost 4 bases and the J segment 5 bases; nucleotides outside the gene matches: 4. The CDR3 is 15 amino acids. Germline CDR1 ENHRY, CDR2 SYGVKD. CDR3 loop: CAISGTSGPDNEQFF. CDR3 nucleotide sequence: TGTGCCATCAGTGGGACTAGCGGGCCCGACAATGAGCAGTTCTTC.

This clonotype was observed many times. The chain employs TRBV5-6 and TRBJ2-1; tentatively, D is TRBD1 (6 bases). V was cut by 2 bases and J by 8 bases, with 14 bases left in between. The CDR3 length is 14 residues. Looked up from germline, CDR1 is SGHDT and CDR2 is YYEEEE. The CDR3 is CASSFRGPSDEQFF. Written as DNA, the CDR3 is TGTGCCAGCAGCTTCAGGGGACCATCGGATGAGCAGTTCTTC.

This chain joins TRBV5-1 and TRBJ2-1; TRBD2 matches 11 bases. J was trimmed by 7 bases and V by 3 bases; bases with no gene match: 9. The CDR3 extends over 16 amino acids. Germline loops: CDR1 SGHRS, CDR2 YFSETQ. The CDR3 loop reads CASSSILAGGINEQFF. Written as DNA, the CDR3 is TGCGCCAGCAGCTCTATTCTAGCGGGGGGAATAAATGAGCAGTTCTTC. Looking up the rest from reference TRBV5-1 and TRBJ2-1 gives the full variable domain: KAGVTQTPRYLIKTRGQQVTLSCSPISGHRSVSWYQQTPGQGLQFLFEYFSETQRNKGNFPGRFSGRQFSNSRSEMNVSTLELGDSALYLCASSSILAGGINEQFFGPGTRLTVL.

This clonotype has more than one count but fewer than ten. The chain combines TRBV7-9 with TRBJ2-3, with D unresolved. The CDR3 length is 15 residues. Deletions cut 3 bases from V and 5 bases from J, with 15 bases between. The germline gives CDR1 SEHNR, CDR2 FQNEAQ (reference sequence). For the CDR3, the DNA is TGTGCCAGCAGCTTCACTCCCCCGGCCCTAGATACGCAGTATTTT. Translated: CASSFTPPALDTQYF.

The J gene is TRBJ1-2, the V gene TRBV6-6; perhaps TRBD1 as D (5 bases). V was pared by 0 bases and J by 6 bases, with 14 bases between. CDR3 length equals 15 residues. Looked up from germline, CDR1 is MNHNY and CDR2 is SVGAGI (reference sequence). The chain's CDR3 is CASSYSVSGGDGYTF. CDR3 DNA sequence: TGTGCCAGCAGTTACTCGGTATCGGGGGGGGATGGCTACACCTTC.

The chain joins TRBV20-1 to TRBJ2-3; the match to TRBD2 covers 7 bases. The CDR3 is 16 residues long. J was trimmed by 2 bases and V by 1 base; bases with no gene match: 9. CDR1 is DFQATT, CDR2 SNEGSKA, per germline (reference sequence). CDR3 in DNA: TGCAGTGCTAGAGCTCATCGGGGGGTGGACACAGATACGCAGTATTTT. This codes for CSARAHRGVDTDTQYF.

In its sample, this clonotype was seen a few times. This rearrangement joins TRBV7-2 to TRBJ1-2; D unclear. Trimming removed 4 bases from V and 3 bases from J, with 15 bases in between. The CDR3 is 15 amino acids. Germline loops: CDR1 SGHTA, CDR2 FQGNSA. The CDR3: CASSSLPGSDYGYTF. The CDR3 DNA reads TGTGCCAGCAGCTCCCTCCCGGGGTCGGACTATGGCTACACCTTC.

V is TRBV15 and J is TRBJ2-3; weak D call: TRBD1 (5 bases). The V gene lost 0 bases and the J gene lost 0 bases, with 7 bases spanning the gap. Germline CDR1 LNHNV, CDR2 YYDKDF (reference sequence). CDR3 size: 15 residues. DNA of the CDR3: TGTGCCACCAGCAGAGACAGGGTCAGCACAGATACGCAGTATTTT. It codes for CATSRDRVSTDTQYF.

This rearrangement joins TRBV18 to TRBJ1-4; weak D call: TRBD1 (6 bases). The CDR3 contains 15 residues. Germline lookup yields CDR1 KGHSH and CDR2 LQKENI. The ends were cut back, 6 bases at V and 4 bases at J, with 15 bases in the middle. For the CDR3, the DNA is TGTGCCAGCTCTCCCCCCGACAGGCTTAATGAAAAACTGTTTTTT. Protein: CASSPPDRLNEKLFF.

This clonotype appeared a few times. J is TRBJ1-1 and V is TRBV5-8; D not resolved. Germline loops: CDR1 SGHTS, CDR2 YDEGEE. The CDR3 is made up of 17 amino acids. The V and J ends lost 4 bases and 0 bases respectively, with 19 bases between them. The CDR3 DNA is TGTGCCAGCAGCCTCGACGCAGGAGTATCCATGAACACTGAAGCTTTCTTT. Translated: CASSLDAGVSMNTEAFF.

In its sample, this clonotype was seen a few times. The chain has TRBV5-1 and TRBJ1-2, with 8 positions matching TRBD1. Germline values: CDR1 SGHRS, CDR2 YFSETQ. Trimming cost V 0 bases and J 3 bases; bases outside gene matches: 4. CDR3 length: 15 amino acids. In DNA form, the CDR3 reads TGCGCCAGCAGCTTGGCCCCAGGGGGCGACTATGGCTACACCTTC. This encodes CASSLAPGGDYGYTF.

The V gene is TRBV5-4, the J gene TRBJ1-4, with 8 positions matching TRBD1. V lost 3 bases, J lost 5 bases, and 6 bases stayed unmatched. This CDR3 comprises 15 residues. Germline assignment: CDR1 SGHNT and CDR2 YYREEE (reference sequence). For the CDR3, the DNA is TGTGCCAGCAGCTCACTCGGACAGGGAAATGAAAAACTGTTTTTT. Protein: CASSSLGQGNEKLFF.

The chain is built from TRBV5-1 and TRBJ2-1; 14 positions agree with TRBD2. V lost 0 bases and J lost 5; bases outside the gene matches: 4. Germline CDR1 is SGHRS and CDR2 is YFSETQ. The CDR3 totals 17 residues. The CDR3: CASSLGAGLAGDNEQFF. CDR3 in DNA: TGCGCCAGCAGCTTGGGAGCGGGACTAGCGGGGGACAATGAGCAGTTCTTC.